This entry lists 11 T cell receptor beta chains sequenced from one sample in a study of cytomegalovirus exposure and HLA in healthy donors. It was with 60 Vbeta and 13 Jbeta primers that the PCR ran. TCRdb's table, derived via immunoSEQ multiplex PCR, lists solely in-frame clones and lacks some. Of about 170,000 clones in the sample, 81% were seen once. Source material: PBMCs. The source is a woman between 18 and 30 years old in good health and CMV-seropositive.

CDR3 region: CASSFGPDEQYF. Written as DNA, the CDR3 is TGTGCCAGCAGCTTTGGGCCGGACGAGCAGTACTTC. This chain links TRBV5-4 with TRBJ2-7, with D uncertain. Looked up from germline, CDR1 is SGHNT and CDR2 is YYREEE (reference sequence). The ends were cut back, 2 bases at V and 5 bases at J, with 8 bases in the middle. The CDR3 length is 12 residues.

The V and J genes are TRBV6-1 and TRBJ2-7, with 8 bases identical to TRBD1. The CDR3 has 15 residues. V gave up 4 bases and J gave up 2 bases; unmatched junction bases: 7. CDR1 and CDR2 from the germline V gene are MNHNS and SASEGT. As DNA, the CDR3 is TGTGCCAGCAGTGCCCGGACAGGGTTTCCCTACGAGCAGTACTTC. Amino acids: CASSARTGFPYEQYF.

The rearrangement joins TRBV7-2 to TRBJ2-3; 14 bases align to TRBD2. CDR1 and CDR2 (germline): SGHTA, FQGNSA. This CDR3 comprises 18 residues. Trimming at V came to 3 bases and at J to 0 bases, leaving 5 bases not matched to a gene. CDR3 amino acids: CASSLIRTSGGSTDTQYF. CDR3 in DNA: TGTGCCAGCAGCTTGATCCGGACTAGCGGGGGGAGCACAGATACGCAGTATTTT.

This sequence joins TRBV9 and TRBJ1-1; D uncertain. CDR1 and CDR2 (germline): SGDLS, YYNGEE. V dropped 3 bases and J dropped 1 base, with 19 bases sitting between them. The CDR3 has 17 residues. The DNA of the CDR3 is TGTGCCAGCAGCGAGGAGCATAACATTAAAAGGAACACTGAAGCTTTCTTT. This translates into CASSEEHNIKRNTEAFF.

CDR3 DNA sequence: TGTGCCAGCAGCTTTAGACAGGACAACACTGAAGCTTTCTTT. This sequence encodes CASSFRQDNTEAFF. The gene calls are TRBV5-6 and TRBJ1-1; TRBD1 is a possible D gene (6 bases). V lost 2 bases and J 2 bases, leaving 10 bases between the germline ends. CDR3 length: 14 residues. The germline V gene has CDR1 SGHDT and CDR2 YYEEEE.

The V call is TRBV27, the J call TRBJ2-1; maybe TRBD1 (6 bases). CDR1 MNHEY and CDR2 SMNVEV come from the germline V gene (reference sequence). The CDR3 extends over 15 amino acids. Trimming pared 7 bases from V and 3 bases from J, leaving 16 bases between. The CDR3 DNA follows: TGTGCCAGCACCAATTCTAGGGGGTTCTACAATGAGCAGTTCTTC. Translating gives CASTNSRGFYNEQFF.

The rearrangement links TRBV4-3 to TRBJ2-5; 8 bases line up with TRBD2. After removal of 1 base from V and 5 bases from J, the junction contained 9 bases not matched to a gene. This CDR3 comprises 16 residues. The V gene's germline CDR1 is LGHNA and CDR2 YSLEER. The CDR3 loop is CASSQGPSGGRETQYF. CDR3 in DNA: TGCGCCAGCAGCCAAGGGCCTTCGGGGGGGAGGGAGACCCAGTACTTC.

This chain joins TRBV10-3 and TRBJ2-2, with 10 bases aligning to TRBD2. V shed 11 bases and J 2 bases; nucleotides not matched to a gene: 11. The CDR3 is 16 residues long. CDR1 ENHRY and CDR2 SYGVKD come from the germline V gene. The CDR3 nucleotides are TGTGCCGTGGGTTCACTAGCGGGGAATAACACCGGGGAGCTGTTTTTT. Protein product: CAVGSLAGNNTGELFF.

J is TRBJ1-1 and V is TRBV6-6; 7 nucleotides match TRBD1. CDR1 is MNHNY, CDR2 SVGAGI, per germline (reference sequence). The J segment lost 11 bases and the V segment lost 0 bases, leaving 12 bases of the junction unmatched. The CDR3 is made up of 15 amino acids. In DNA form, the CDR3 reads TGTGCCAGCAGTTACTCAGGGGGCCCCCGGTCGAGGGCTTTCTTT. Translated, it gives CASSYSGGPRSRAFF.

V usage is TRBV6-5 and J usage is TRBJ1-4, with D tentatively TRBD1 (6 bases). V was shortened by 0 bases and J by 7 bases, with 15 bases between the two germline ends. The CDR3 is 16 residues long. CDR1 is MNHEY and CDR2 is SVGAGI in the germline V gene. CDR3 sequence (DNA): TGTGCCAGCAGTTACTCGGGAACAGGGAACTTTGAAAAACTGTTTTTT. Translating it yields CASSYSGTGNFEKLFF.

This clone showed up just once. The DNA of the CDR3 is TGTGCCAGCAGTGACTATAGGGGGGATACGCAGTATTTT. It is translated as CASSDYRGDTQYF. The genes are TRBV6-4 and TRBJ2-3; perhaps TRBD1 as D (6 bases). This CDR3 is built from 13 residues. The germline V gene encodes CDR1 MRHNA and CDR2 SNTAGT. The ends were cut back, 1 base at V and 6 bases at J, with 8 bases in the middle.